This T cell receptor (beta chain) was identified in a study of blood T cells in healthy people across ages. Each donor gave about 9.3 milliliters of peripheral blood. Together with a sample-barcoded 5' primer, a J-beta primer mix was included in a second PCR lasting about 7 to 11 cycles. TCRdb re-called the 5' RACE reads with MiXCR, one entry per CDR3 protein. The profile shows 450,000 to 600,000 distinct CDR3 sequences, 25% to 35% of them singletons. This CDR3 has 15 amino acids. Germline CDR1 reads DFQATT; CDR2 reads SNEGSKA (reference sequence). V was pared by 4 bases and J by 2 bases, with 8 bases of the junction left unmatched. These data also formed part of another study, on T cells of mothers and their children.

The specimen sequenced was blood. The chain links TRBV20-1 to TRBJ1-3, with 7 positions matching TRBD1. This TCR was recovered from a boy between 2 and 15 years old in good health. CDR3: CSAIDRVAAGNTIYF. The CDR3 nucleotides read TGCAGTGCTATCGACAGGGTGGCAGCTGGAAACACCATATATTTT.